This T cell receptor (beta chain) was retrieved from a study of T cells in localized non-small cell lung cancer. Study results and caveats: Heterogeneity remains possible, as sequencing covered one tumor region only.

Some clones are missing from TCRdb's copy, which holds only in-frame ones; the method was immunoSEQ multiplex PCR. The sample holds about 59,000 clones, roughly 92% seen once. Details on this clone: Its target is not known.

CDR3 length equals 14 residues. Germline V lookup: CDR1 GTSNPN, CDR2 SVGIG (reference sequence). With 0 bases removed from V and 2 bases from J, the gap between germline ends came to 8 bases. The origin of this receptor is a man aged 40-75 years with stage I lung adenocarcinoma. This specimen was peripheral blood, taken before any cancer treatment. The V call is TRBV30, the J call TRBJ1-5; D gene uncertain. The CDR3 here is CAWSVTNGNQPQHF. The CDR3, as DNA: TGTGCCTGGAGTGTAACGAACGGCAATCAGCCCCAGCATTTT.